This T cell receptor beta chain comes out of a study of OX40 agonist ivuxolimab in advanced cancers. Study details: Two patients with cutaneous melanoma and one with hepatocellular carcinoma, three in total, showed partial responses. Notes on the study in general: Those patients achieving a partial response at 0.1-3.0 mg/kg showed among the lowest clonal expansion. Clonal expansion from baseline to week 6 occurred in both CD4+ and CD8+ T cells.

As concerns this clone: Its specificity is unknown.

There are 15 residues in the CDR3. Trimming cost V 5 bases and J 8 bases; bases outside gene matches: 9. The V gene's germline CDR1 is SNHLY and CDR2 FYNNEI. Some clones are missing from TCRdb's copy, which holds only in-frame ones; the method was immunoSEQ multiplex PCR. Counted here are tens of thousands of clones, about nine tenths occurring once; the ten biggest clones make up over 1%. The sequence derives from an adult with an advanced solid tumor such as melanoma, head and neck, liver or kidney cancer. The chain combines TRBV2 with TRBJ1-6; 7 nucleotides match TRBD1. This material consisted of CD4+ or CD8+ T cells sorted from blood, taken in a trial of the OX40 agonist ivuxolimab. The CDR3 coding sequence is TGTGCCAGCAGTCGGGACAGCTTATTGGATTCACCCCTCCACTTT. Residues: CASSRDSLLDSPLHF.